This T cell receptor beta chain was obtained from a study of T cells in localized non-small cell lung cancer. The CDR3 covers 14 residues. CDR1 is SGDLS, CDR2 YYNGEE, per germline. V gave up 5 bases and J gave up 7 bases, with 16 bases separating them. Points from the study as a whole: A median about 50 of the top 100 tumor clones appeared in adjacent lung. Uninvolved adjacent lung showed higher T cell clonality than tumor.

Judged by abundance, this clone is medium-sized. Its antigen is still unknown. Clones were sequenced by immunoSEQ multiplex PCR, and TCRdb holds only the in-frame ones, with some missing. Among about 9,800 clones listed, approximately 45% were seen once. The receptor comes from a woman aged 40-69 years with stage I lung adenocarcinoma. V usage is TRBV9 and J usage is TRBJ1-5, with D possibly TRBD1 on 6 matching bases. Sequencing used lymph node tissue, obtained before any cancer treatment. The CDR3 region has the DNA TGTGCCAGCAGGGCCTCGGGGGGCCCCCAGCCCCAGCATTTT. Amino acids: CASRASGGPQPQHF.